The clone carrying this TCR beta chain was found a few times. Its specificity is unknown. These data belong to a study of T cell responses to AZD1222 COVID-19 vaccine. Study outcomes and limitations: Possibly, clonal diversity was underestimated; donors were largely white British and included more females. Increases in Spike-specific TCR breadth and depth were seen after two AZD1222 doses.

CDR1 and CDR2 (germline): PRHDT, FYEKMQ (reference sequence). The CDR3 consists of 12 residues. Trimming removed 8 bases from V and 6 bases from J, with 14 bases in between. TCRdb's copy holds only in-frame clones and misses some; the assay was immunoSEQ multiplex PCR. The sample includes 55,000 to 80,000 clones, roughly nine tenths of them seen just once. The specimen comprised peripheral blood, sampled 28 days after the second AZD1222 dose. The sequence derives from an adult who received the AZD1222 COVID-19 vaccine. The V call is TRBV13, the J call TRBJ2-7, with D maybe TRBD2 (6 bases). The CDR3 sequence: CASVRGRGEQYF. The CDR3 nucleotides read TGTGCCAGCGTTCGGGGGAGAGGCGAGCAGTACTTC.